This TCR beta chain was recovered during a study of T cell responses to AZD1222 COVID-19 vaccine (dated by TCRdb to about 2021). The study in broad terms: TCR sequencing was performed for about 240 trial participants, of whom 207 were given two doses of AZD1222 and approximately 25 were given two doses of MenACWY control vaccine. Trial participants were enrolled by age into subgroups of 18-55, 56-69 and 70-plus years, and about 150, 27 and 61 TCR-sequenced participants, respectively, were included in these subgroups.

The research as a whole found: The 56-69-year group was small, and its depth increase did not reach significance, likely because of low power. Participants were mostly white British, with more females than males. The authors suggested clonal diversity may have been underestimated. Nearly half of unique spike-specific TCRs reportedly recognized epitopes outside regions mutated in the B.1.351 and B.1.1.7 variants. CD4 TCRs associated with the vaccine covered the entire spike protein, and the dominant responses were in regions 160-218 and 743-854. Because no samples from the day 14 peak response were available, repertoires could be characterized only after the peak T cell response. Conclusions about previously exposed vaccinees are limited because only five to seven AZD1222 recipients were SARS-CoV-2 seropositive at baseline. Spike-specific TCR breadth and depth rose significantly after two AZD1222 doses compared with day 0 and with MenACWY recipients.

This clone showed up just once. What this receptor recognizes is not known. Base qualities are not recorded, but no much larger clone differs from it by a single base. The CDR3 regions of human TCRbeta chains were subjected to immunosequencing. For the original study's pipeline: TCRs in the repertoires were matched against a reference library of SARS-CoV-2-specific TCRs that had been generated with the MIRA antigen-specificity platform. Breadth was defined as the fraction of unique TCRs that were SARS-CoV-2-associated. Depth was defined as the fraction of total T cells that were SARS-CoV-2-associated. Using the MIRA data, every spike-specific TCR was mapped to the spike region that the TCR reacted to and assigned to either a CD4 or a CD8 class. Log10-transformed breadth and depth values were compared by one-way ANOVA with Sidak's multiple comparisons tests. TCRdb took this table from immuneACCESS and kept in-frame rearrangements with V and J called. Such tables lack part of the clones; where checked against another copy, unresolved V genes explain under half of the gap, and the rest is unexplained. V, J and clone size derive from that table, while D and trimming were established from the DNA sequence. Here the sample has approximately 100,000 clones; about 90% occur a single time. 2% to 2.5% of the sample lies in the top ten.

CDR1 and CDR2, per the germline V gene, are LGHNA and YNFKEQ. The junction carries 0 bases between V and J, which are trimmed by 0 bases and 6 bases respectively. The CDR3 numbers 11 residues from cysteine through phenylalanine. Kept here is only the CDR3 DNA, which spans 33 bases and is read in frame from base 1. This specimen's time point label, interpreted: about 28 days (+/-7) after the second vaccine dose. AZD1222 recipients given second doses at about 4 weeks or at about 12 weeks were pooled, since spike-specific TCR depth and breadth were not found to differ between the two schedules. Vaccinee samples were obtained from the UK trials COV001 and COV002, which included a single-blind randomized controlled phase 2/3 trial of AZD1222 (ChAdOx1 nCoV-19) in healthy adults. Trial participant PBMC samples were collected at day 0 and day 28 after the second dose for TCRbeta chain sequencing.

Sequencing used peripheral blood, obtained 28 days after the second AZD1222 dose. Recombination linked TRBV4-2 to TRBJ1-3; the D gene is unclear. The receptor's source is an adult who received the AZD1222 COVID-19 vaccine. The bases are TGTGCCAGCAGCCAAGAAAACACCATATATTTT. The translation is CASSQENTIYF.